This T cell receptor beta chain was sequenced during a study of blood T cell repertoires in COVID-19. Overall study: The United States, Italy and Spain supplied acute and convalescent COVID-19 samples. PBMCs, B-cell-depleted T cells, or T cells were the source of the cDNA or gDNA that made up the material.

Original data processing: Quantification of nucleated cells was approximated via reference gene primer amplification. Assay used: immunoSEQ multiplex PCR; TCRdb lists only in-frame clones, some missing. The V and J calls and clone size were taken over from that table, and D and trimming were inferred from the DNA. Of 150,000 to 200,000 clones in the sample, about 80% were seen once. V dropped 6 bases and J dropped 5 bases, with 10 bases sitting between them. CDR1 and CDR2 (germline): MDHEN, SYDVKM. The CDR3 has 12 residues. The source of this sequence is a human donor with acute or convalescent COVID-19. The donor label of this sample is uncertain. Sequenced: peripheral blood. The chain has TRBV28 and TRBJ1-1; D gene uncertain. DNA for the CDR3: TGTGCCAGCAGAGTTGAGAGGACTGAAGCTTTCTTT. This encodes CASRVERTEAFF.